This T cell receptor (beta chain) is from a study of metastatic and nonmetastatic thyroid tumors. Among the patients, none had received any treatment before thyroid surgery. TCRdb re-clonotyped the PCR reads through MiXCR. The sample holds 30,000 to 40,000 clones, approximately 19% seen once. The CDR3 is made up of 13 amino acids. Trimming pared 3 bases from V and 7 bases from J, leaving 14 bases between. The V gene's germline CDR1 is SGHNT and CDR2 YYREEE (reference sequence). There are many counts of this clone. The TCR was taken from a female donor with papillary thyroid cancer or a benign thyroid nodule (not recorded which). Some clones in this sample may be carry-over from other donors' samples. V and J are TRBV5-4 and TRBJ2-7; TRBD1 or TRBD2 may be the D gene (7 bases each). The sample was blood. The CDR3: CASSSQGGWEQYF. The CDR3 DNA reads TGTGCCAGCAGCTCGCAGGGGGGGTGGGAGCAGTACTTC.